This T cell receptor beta chain was found in a study of T-cell reconstitution after alpha-beta-depleted transplantation in children. Unique molecular identifiers were incorporated when the TCRbeta library was constructed. TCRdb processed the PCR reads anew with MiXCR; each CDR3 protein has one entry. The sample lists 150,000 to 250,000 distinct CDR3 sequences, about 14% seen once, with 13% in the top ten. This clonotype was recorded at least ten times. V was clipped by 4 bases and J by 4 bases, with 18 bases between them. This CDR3 region has 15 residues. The V gene's germline CDR1 is SGHRS and CDR2 YFSETQ.

The sample here was PBMCs from the stem cell graft donor, taken from the stem cell graft. The chain couples TRBV5-1 to TRBJ2-7, with D perhaps matching TRBD2 (7 bases). This receptor was obtained from a human donor who donated a stem cell graft to a child with acute lymphoblastic leukemia. The CDR3 sequence: CASSRGAGAAYEQYF. CDR3 nucleotides: TGCGCCAGCAGCCGGGGGGCGGGAGCGGCGTACGAGCAGTACTTC.